The clone carrying this TCR beta chain was observed a few times. These data originate in a study of CD8+ T cells in alopecia areata. RNA was isolated and reverse transcribed to cDNA, the sequencing template. Method: immunoSEQ multiplex PCR; TCRdb's copy keeps in-frame clones and lacks some. Of 270,000 or so clones listed, roughly 64% are singletons. Treatment: oral pan-JAK inhibitor, 5-10 mg twice daily. Unmatched junction bases numbered 3, after V lost 7 bases and J lost 5 bases. Germline CDR1 is SQVTM and CDR2 is ANQGSEA. The CDR3 is 11 amino acids. Here the sequenced sample was CD4+ T cells sorted from blood, taken at week 24, from a patient treated with tofacitinib. V is TRBV29-1 and J is TRBJ2-5, with 8 nucleotides matching TRBD1. The receptor's source is a human donor with alopecia areata. This CDR3 reads CSEHRGETQYF. CDR3 coding DNA: TGCAGCGAGCACAGGGGGGAGACCCAGTACTTC.